The rows below give T cell receptor beta chains drawn from one sample of a study of blood T cell repertoires in COVID-19. Some clones are missing from TCRdb's copy, which holds only in-frame ones; the method was immunoSEQ multiplex PCR. This sample yields 160,000 or so clones, of which under 90% are seen a single time; roughly 8% belongs to the top ten. What was sequenced was PBMCs or T cells enriched from blood (not recorded which). The source of these receptors is a woman in her forties or fifties who had recovered from COVID-19. Both conserved end residues are part of each CDR3. A D gene is named only where the DNA matches it firmly. Not all rows give a size; the values are once, few, many and, for expanded clones, a class.

CDR3aa: CASGQQGGNGYTF
CDR3nt: TGTGCCAGCGGCCAACAGGGGGGGAATGGCTACACCTTC
d_gene: TRBD1
abundance: few
v_gene: TRBV28
j_gene: TRBJ1-2

CDR3aa: CASGSGRAGEQFF
CDR3nt: TGTGCCAGCGGGAGCGGGAGGGCCGGGGAGCAGTTCTTC
d_gene: TRBD2
abundance: -
v_gene: TRBV3-1/TRBV3-2
j_gene: TRBJ2-1

CDR3aa: CAITRTGVYGYTF
CDR3nt: TGTGCCATCACTCGGACAGGGGTCTATGGCTACACCTTC
d_gene: TRBD1
abundance: -
v_gene: TRBV10-3
j_gene: TRBJ1-2

CDR3aa: CASSTTSGGAGNTDTQYF
CDR3nt: TGTGCCAGCAGCACGACTAGCGGGGGGGCCGGGAACACAGATACGCAGTATTTT
d_gene: TRBD2
abundance: -
v_gene: TRBV5-4
j_gene: TRBJ2-3

CDR3aa: CASSPTSGGAEGANVLTF
CDR3nt: TGCGCCAGCAGCCCGACTAGCGGGGGGGCCGAAGGGGCCAACGTCCTGACTTTC
d_gene: TRBD2
abundance: -
v_gene: TRBV4-1
j_gene: TRBJ2-6

CDR3aa: CASSPAGQGSNEKLFF
CDR3nt: TGCGCCAGCAGCCCGGCGGGACAGGGCTCTAATGAAAAACTGTTTTTT
d_gene: TRBD1
abundance: -
v_gene: TRBV4-1
j_gene: TRBJ1-4

CDR3aa: CATSRETGIGQPQHF
CDR3nt: TGTGCCACCAGCAGAGAAACAGGGATTGGGCAGCCCCAGCATTTT
d_gene: -
abundance: -
v_gene: TRBV15
j_gene: TRBJ1-5

CDR3aa: CASSYSLGNTEAFF
CDR3nt: TGTGCCAGCAGTTACTCACTCGGGAACACTGAAGCTTTCTTT
d_gene: -
abundance: -
v_gene: TRBV6-5
j_gene: TRBJ1-1

CDR3aa: CASSFDGQETQYF
CDR3nt: TGTGCCAGCAGTTTTGACGGGCAAGAGACCCAGTACTTC
d_gene: -
abundance: -
v_gene: TRBV12-3/TRBV12-4
j_gene: TRBJ2-5

CDR3aa: CASSQGGPSSGNTQYF
CDR3nt: TGCGCCAGCAGCCAAGGGGGACCTTCTAGCGGGAATACGCAGTATTTT
d_gene: TRBD2
abundance: -
v_gene: TRBV4-3
j_gene: TRBJ2-3

CDR3aa: CASSPTGTAYNSPLHF
CDR3nt: TGTGCCAGTAGTCCAACCGGGACAGCTTATAATTCACCCCTCCACTTT
d_gene: TRBD1
abundance: -
v_gene: TRBV19
j_gene: TRBJ1-6

CDR3aa: CASSLHSGTGYNEQFF
CDR3nt: TGTGCCAGCAGCCTCCACTCCGGGACAGGGTACAATGAGCAGTTCTTC
d_gene: TRBD1
abundance: -
v_gene: TRBV7-2
j_gene: TRBJ2-1

CDR3aa: CATRRDTYNEQFF
CDR3nt: TGTGCCACCAGACGGGACACCTACAATGAGCAGTTCTTC
d_gene: -
abundance: -
v_gene: TRBV10-3
j_gene: TRBJ2-1

CDR3aa: CASSLMTGYEQYF
CDR3nt: TGTGCCAGCAGTTTAATGACAGGTTACGAGCAGTACTTC
d_gene: -
abundance: -
v_gene: TRBV28
j_gene: TRBJ2-7

CDR3aa: CSVTDRVGQPQHF
CDR3nt: TGCAGCGTCACCGACAGGGTAGGACAGCCCCAGCATTTT
d_gene: TRBD1
abundance: -
v_gene: TRBV29-1
j_gene: TRBJ1-5

CDR3aa: CSVGGRGQGANVLTF
CDR3nt: TGCAGCGTTGGGGGCAGGGGGCAAGGGGCCAACGTCCTGACTTTC
d_gene: TRBD1
abundance: -
v_gene: TRBV29-1
j_gene: TRBJ2-6

CDR3aa: CASSYDRGDTEAFF
CDR3nt: TGTGCCAGCAGTTACGACAGGGGTGACACTGAAGCTTTCTTT
d_gene: TRBD1
abundance: -
v_gene: TRBV6-5
j_gene: TRBJ1-1

CDR3aa: CASSGTGDNEQFF
CDR3nt: TGTGCCAGCAGCGGGACAGGGGACAATGAGCAGTTCTTC
d_gene: TRBD1
abundance: -
v_gene: TRBV9
j_gene: TRBJ2-1

CDR3aa: CSGGQYYEQYF
CDR3nt: TGCAGCGGAGGACAGTACTACGAGCAGTACTTC
d_gene: -
abundance: few
v_gene: TRBV29-1
j_gene: TRBJ2-7

CDR3aa: CASSQQRLAGIIDEQFF
CDR3nt: TGCGCCAGCAGCCAGCAAAGACTAGCGGGAATTATCGATGAGCAGTTCTTC
d_gene: TRBD2
abundance: -
v_gene: TRBV4-3
j_gene: TRBJ2-1

CDR3aa: CASSFTGRLDTQYF
CDR3nt: TGTGCCAGCAGTTTCACAGGACGGTTAGATACGCAGTATTTT
d_gene: -
abundance: few
v_gene: TRBV27
j_gene: TRBJ2-3

CDR3aa: CASSLASGSQYEQYF
CDR3nt: TGTGCCAGCAGCTTGGCGAGCGGGAGTCAGTACGAGCAGTACTTC
d_gene: TRBD2
abundance: -
v_gene: TRBV5-4
j_gene: TRBJ2-7

CDR3aa: CASSNRGELKETQYF
CDR3nt: TGTGCCAGTAGCAACAGGGGGGAACTTAAAGAGACCCAGTACTTC
d_gene: TRBD1
abundance: few
v_gene: TRBV19
j_gene: TRBJ2-5

CDR3aa: CASSSTGGNQPQHF
CDR3nt: TGTGCCAGCAGCTCGACAGGGGGCAATCAGCCCCAGCATTTT
d_gene: TRBD1
abundance: few
v_gene: TRBV7-9
j_gene: TRBJ1-5

CDR3aa: CASSPDMFLAFF
CDR3nt: TGTGCCAGCAGTCCCGACATGTTCCTGGCTTTCTTT
d_gene: -
abundance: many
v_gene: TRBV6-5
j_gene: TRBJ1-1

CDR3aa: CASSQEGPGSSGNTIYF
CDR3nt: TGCGCCAGCAGCCAAGAGGGTCCGGGGAGCTCTGGAAACACCATATATTTT
d_gene: -
abundance: -
v_gene: TRBV4-1
j_gene: TRBJ1-3

CDR3aa: CASSPGGFYNSPLHF
CDR3nt: TGCGCCAGCAGCCCCGGGGGGTTCTATAATTCACCCCTCCACTTT
d_gene: -
abundance: -
v_gene: TRBV5-1
j_gene: TRBJ1-6

CDR3aa: CASSLQNSPLHF
CDR3nt: TGTGCCAGCAGCCTACAGAATTCACCCCTCCACTTT
d_gene: -
abundance: few
v_gene: TRBV7-8
j_gene: TRBJ1-6

CDR3aa: CASSIDWDRNTEAFF
CDR3nt: TGTGCCAGTAGTATAGATTGGGACAGGAACACTGAAGCTTTCTTT
d_gene: TRBD1
abundance: once
v_gene: TRBV19
j_gene: TRBJ1-1

CDR3aa: CASSEGKTTTDTQYF
CDR3nt: TGTGCCAGCAGTGAAGGGAAGACTACCACAGATACGCAGTATTTT
d_gene: -
abundance: -
v_gene: TRBV25-1
j_gene: TRBJ2-3

CDR3aa: CASGKLGETQYF
CDR3nt: TGTGCCAGCGGTAAACTCGGGGAGACCCAGTACTTC
d_gene: -
abundance: -
v_gene: TRBV3-1/TRBV3-2
j_gene: TRBJ2-5

CDR3aa: CASSLQQGQGSEKLFF
CDR3nt: TGTGCCAGCAGCTTACAGCAGGGACAGGGATCTGAAAAACTGTTTTTT
d_gene: TRBD1
abundance: -
v_gene: TRBV7-9
j_gene: TRBJ1-4

CDR3aa: CASAGRISYNEQFF
CDR3nt: TGTGCCAGCGCGGGACGGATCTCCTACAATGAGCAGTTCTTC
d_gene: -
abundance: -
v_gene: TRBV3-1/TRBV3-2
j_gene: TRBJ2-1

CDR3aa: CASSPGYGYTF
CDR3nt: TGTGCCAGTAGTCCAGGCTATGGCTACACCTTC
d_gene: -
abundance: -
v_gene: TRBV19
j_gene: TRBJ1-2

CDR3aa: CASSIGTGSNQPQHF
CDR3nt: TGTGCCAGTAGTATTGGGACAGGGAGCAATCAGCCCCAGCATTTT
d_gene: TRBD1
abundance: -
v_gene: TRBV19
j_gene: TRBJ1-5

CDR3aa: CATSRDGLAGGPSGETQYF
CDR3nt: TGTGCCACCAGCAGAGACGGACTAGCGGGAGGGCCCTCGGGAGAGACCCAGTACTTC
d_gene: TRBD2
abundance: -
v_gene: TRBV15
j_gene: TRBJ2-5